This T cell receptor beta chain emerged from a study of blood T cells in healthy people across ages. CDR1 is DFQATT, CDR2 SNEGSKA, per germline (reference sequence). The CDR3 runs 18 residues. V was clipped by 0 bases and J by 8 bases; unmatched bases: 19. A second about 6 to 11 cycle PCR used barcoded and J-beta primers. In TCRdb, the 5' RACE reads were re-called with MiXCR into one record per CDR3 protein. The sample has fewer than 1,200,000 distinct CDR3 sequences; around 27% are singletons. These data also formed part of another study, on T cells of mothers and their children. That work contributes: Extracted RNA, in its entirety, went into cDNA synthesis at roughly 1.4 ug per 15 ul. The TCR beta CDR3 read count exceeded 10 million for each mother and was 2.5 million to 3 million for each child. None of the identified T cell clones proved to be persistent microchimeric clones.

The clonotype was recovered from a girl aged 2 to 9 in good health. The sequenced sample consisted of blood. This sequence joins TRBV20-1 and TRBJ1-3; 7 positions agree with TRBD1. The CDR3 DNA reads TGCAGTGCTAGAGATGAGGATAGACAGGGAAACCTCAAGGACACCATATATTTT. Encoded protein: CSARDEDRQGNLKDTIYF.